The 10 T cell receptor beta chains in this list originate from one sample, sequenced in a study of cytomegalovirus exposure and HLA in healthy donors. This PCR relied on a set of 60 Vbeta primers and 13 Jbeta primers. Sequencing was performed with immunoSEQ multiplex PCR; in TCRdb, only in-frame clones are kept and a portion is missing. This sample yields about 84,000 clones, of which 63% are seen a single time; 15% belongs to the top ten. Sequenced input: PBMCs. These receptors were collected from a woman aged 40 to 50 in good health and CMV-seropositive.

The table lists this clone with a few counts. The CDR3 sequence: CASSVNRGADTQYF. DNA of the CDR3: TGTGCCAGCAGTGTGAACAGGGGAGCAGATACGCAGTATTTT. The gene calls are TRBV6-4 and TRBJ2-3, with TRBD1 matching over 7 bases. V gave up 4 bases and J gave up 4 bases; unmatched junction bases: 5. The CDR3 has 14 amino acids. Germline V CDR1 and CDR2: MRHNA, SNTAGT.

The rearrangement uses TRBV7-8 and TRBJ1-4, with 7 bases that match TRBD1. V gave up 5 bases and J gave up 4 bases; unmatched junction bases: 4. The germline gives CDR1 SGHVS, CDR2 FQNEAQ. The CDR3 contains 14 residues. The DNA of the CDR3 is TGTGCCAGCAGCCAGGGGGTAGTTAATGAAAAACTGTTTTTT. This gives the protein CASSQGVVNEKLFF.

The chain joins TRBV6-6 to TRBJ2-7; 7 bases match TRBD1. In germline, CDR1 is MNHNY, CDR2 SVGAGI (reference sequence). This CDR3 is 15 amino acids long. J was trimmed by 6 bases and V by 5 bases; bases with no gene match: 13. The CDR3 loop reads CASSNRQGRFGEQYF. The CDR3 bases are TGTGCCAGCAGTAACCGACAGGGTAGGTTCGGCGAGCAGTACTTC.

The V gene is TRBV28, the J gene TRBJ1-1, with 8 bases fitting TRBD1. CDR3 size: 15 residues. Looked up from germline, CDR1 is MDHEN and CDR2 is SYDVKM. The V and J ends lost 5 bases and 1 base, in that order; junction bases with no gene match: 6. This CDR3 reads CASSIGQGWNTEAFF. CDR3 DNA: TGTGCCAGCAGTATCGGACAGGGATGGAACACTGAAGCTTTCTTT.

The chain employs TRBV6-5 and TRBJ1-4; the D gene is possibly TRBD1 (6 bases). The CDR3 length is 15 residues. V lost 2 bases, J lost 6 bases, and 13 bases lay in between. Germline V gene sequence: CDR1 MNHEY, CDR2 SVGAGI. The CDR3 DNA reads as TGTGCCAGCAGTTACGATACAGGGAATGATGAAAAACTGTTTTTT. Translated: CASSYDTGNDEKLFF.

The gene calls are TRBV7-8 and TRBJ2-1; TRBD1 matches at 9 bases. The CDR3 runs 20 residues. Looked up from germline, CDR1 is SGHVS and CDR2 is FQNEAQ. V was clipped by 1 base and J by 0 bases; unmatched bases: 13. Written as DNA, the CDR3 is TGTGCCAGCAGCTTAGGTACTTCCGGGACAGGGTCCCACTCCTACAATGAGCAGTTCTTC. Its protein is CASSLGTSGTGSHSYNEQFF.

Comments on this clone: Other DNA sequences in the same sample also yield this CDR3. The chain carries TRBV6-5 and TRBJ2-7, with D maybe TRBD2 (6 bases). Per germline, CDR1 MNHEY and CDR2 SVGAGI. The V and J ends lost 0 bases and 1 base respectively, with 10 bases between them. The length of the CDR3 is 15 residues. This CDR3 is CASSYSRGGSYEQYF. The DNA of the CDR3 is TGTGCCAGCAGTTACTCGCGGGGAGGTTCCTACGAGCAGTACTTC.

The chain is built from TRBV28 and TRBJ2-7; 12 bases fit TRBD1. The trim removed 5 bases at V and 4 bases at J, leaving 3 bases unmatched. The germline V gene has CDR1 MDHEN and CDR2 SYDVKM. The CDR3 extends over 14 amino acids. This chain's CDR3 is CASSGTGGMYEQYF. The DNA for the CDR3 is TGTGCCAGCAGTGGGACAGGGGGCATGTACGAGCAGTACTTC.

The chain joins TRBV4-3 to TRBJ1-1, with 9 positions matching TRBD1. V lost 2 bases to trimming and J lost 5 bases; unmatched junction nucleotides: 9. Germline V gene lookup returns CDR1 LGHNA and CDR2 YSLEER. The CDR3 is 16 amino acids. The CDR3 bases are TGCGCCAGCAGCCAACTCACAGGGGGCGCCCGGACTGAAGCTTTCTTT. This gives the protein CASSQLTGGARTEAFF.

In DNA form, the CDR3 reads TGTGCCAGTAGTGGTGTACAGGGTAGGGGGAACACTGAAGCTTTCTTT. This encodes CASSGVQGRGNTEAFF. This sequence joins TRBV19 and TRBJ1-1, with TRBD1 as a possible D gene (6 bases). Germline V gives CDR1 LNHDA, CDR2 SQIVND (reference sequence). The V gene lost 5 bases and the J gene lost 1 base, with 17 bases spanning the gap. The CDR3 length is 16 residues. The full variable domain, completed using reference TRBV19 and TRBJ1-1, is DGGITQSPKYLFRKEGQNVTLSCEQNLNHDAMYWYRQDPGQGLRLIYYSQIVNDFQKGDIAEGYSVSREKKESFPLTVTSAQKNPTAFYLCASSGVQGRGNTEAFFGQGTRLTVV.